This TCR beta chain was captured in a study of T cells after yellow fever vaccination. Study overall: SMART-Seq v4 Ultra Low Input prepared libraries from low-cell fractions. General study results and limits: Most primary-vaccination clones recurred post-booster (more than 95% CD4, more than 85% CD8). Contaminating bulk clonotypes could be abundant in FACS-sorted repertoires. Researchers noted that a small share of clonotypes showed up in both CD4 and CD8 compartments.

A few counts support this clonotype. Its specificity is unknown. MiXCR, run by TCRdb on the 5' RACE reads, gives a single entry per CDR3 protein. The data show approximately 350,000 distinct CDR3 sequences, 11% seen once. The CDR3 is 16 amino acids. Germline V gene data show CDR1 as KGHSH and CDR2 as LQKENI. The junction had 7 bases not matched to a gene; V was cut back by 3 bases and J by 1 base. The genes are TRBV18 and TRBJ1-1; TRBD1 aligns across 8 bases. Sequenced material: PBMCs, taken on the day of the first yellow fever vaccination. This sequence originates from a man between 18 and 35 years old who received the YFV17D yellow fever vaccine. The CDR3 is CASSPQGAGRNTEAFF. As DNA, the CDR3 is TGTGCCAGCTCACCTCAGGGGGCCGGTAGGAACACTGAAGCTTTCTTT.